This T cell receptor (beta chain) was obtained from a study of blood T cell repertoires in COVID-19. The table came from immunoSEQ multiplex PCR; TCRdb's copy has only in-frame clones and leaves some out. This table holds some 250,000 clones, about 86% found once. Germline V lookup: CDR1 SGHAT, CDR2 FQNNGV. CDR3 length: 14 residues. Trimming stripped 1 base from V and 5 bases from J, with 11 bases between. The V gene is TRBV11-2, the J gene TRBJ2-5, with no clear D. Specimen: peripheral blood. This receptor was identified in a man aged 45-60 years with active or convalescent COVID-19. The CDR3 loop reads CASSLALARETQYF. The CDR3 DNA is TGTGCCAGCAGCTTAGCCCTTGCTCGGGAGACCCAGTACTTC.